This T cell receptor beta chain emerged from a study of cytomegalovirus exposure and HLA in healthy donors. Study-wide points: Sequencing likely generated an artifact that appeared as a cluster of highly shared sequence variants. Reported performance of the classifier showed diagnosis of cytomegalovirus status with high specificity and sensitivity.

Note on this clone: Its antigen is currently unknown.

The PCR employed 60 Vbeta primers together with 13 Jbeta primers. Data came from immunoSEQ multiplex PCR; TCRdb stores just in-frame clones and leaves some out. This sample carries roughly 110,000 clones, about four fifths of them seen once, and the ten largest clones take 2% to 3%. Sequenced sample: PBMCs. The source of this sequence is a man between 25 and 39 years old in good health and CMV-seropositive.

Here the CDR3 reads CAWSGADRGRIGELFF. In DNA, the CDR3 is TGTGCCTGGAGTGGGGCCGACAGGGGGCGTATCGGGGAGCTGTTTTTT. The V and J genes are TRBV30 and TRBJ2-2; 10 bases fit TRBD1. The CDR3 has 16 residues. CDR1 is GTSNPN and CDR2 is SVGIG in the germline V gene (reference sequence). J was trimmed by 7 bases and V by 1 base; bases with no gene match: 9.